The subject of this entry is one T cell receptor beta chain. The data originate from a study of blood T cell repertoires in COVID-19. This CDR3 comprises 13 residues. Trimming took 2 bases from V and 9 from J, leaving 14 bases between them. The germline gives CDR1 SGHDT, CDR2 YYEEEE. TCRdb's table, derived via immunoSEQ multiplex PCR, lists solely in-frame clones and lacks some. The table shows some 100,000 clones, with approximately 90% occurring only once. Sample: peripheral blood. This receptor was obtained from a human donor in a cohort sampled during active COVID-19. This chain connects TRBV5-6 to TRBJ2-5; tentatively, D is TRBD2 (6 bases). In DNA form, the CDR3 reads TGTGCCAGCAGCTTCGGGGGTGTCGAGTCCCAGTACTTC. This sequence encodes CASSFGGVESQYF.